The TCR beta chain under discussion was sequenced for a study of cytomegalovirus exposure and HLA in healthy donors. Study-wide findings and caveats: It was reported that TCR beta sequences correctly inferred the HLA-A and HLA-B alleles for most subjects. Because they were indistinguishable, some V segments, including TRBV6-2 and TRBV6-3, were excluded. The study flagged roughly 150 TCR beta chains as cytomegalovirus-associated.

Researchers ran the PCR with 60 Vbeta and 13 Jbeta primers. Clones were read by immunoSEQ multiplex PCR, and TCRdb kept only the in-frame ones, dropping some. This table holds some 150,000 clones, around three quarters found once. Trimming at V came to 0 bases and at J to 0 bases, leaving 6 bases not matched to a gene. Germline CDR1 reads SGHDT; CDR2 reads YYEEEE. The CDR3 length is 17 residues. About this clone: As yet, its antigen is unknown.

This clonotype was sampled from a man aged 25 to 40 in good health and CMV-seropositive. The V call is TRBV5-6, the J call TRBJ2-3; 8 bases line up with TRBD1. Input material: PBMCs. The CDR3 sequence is CASSLAYQGASTDTQYF. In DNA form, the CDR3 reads TGTGCCAGCAGCTTGGCTTACCAGGGGGCTAGCACAGATACGCAGTATTTT.